A single sample is the source of the 22 T cell receptor beta chains below, sequenced in a study of STAT3 mutations in large granular lymphocyte leukemia. Repertoires were generated with immunoSEQ multiplex PCR, while TCRdb's copy carries only in-frame clones and drops some. This table has roughly 1,700 clones, approximately 63% appearing once. No antigen is known for these receptors. General study results and limits: In T-cell large granular lymphocyte leukemia, about half of patients showed multiple immunodominant subclonotypes.

Sequencing was done on a sample of peripheral blood mononuclear cells. The receptors here all came from a woman in her seventies with T-cell large granular lymphocyte leukemia. Some clones in this sample may be carry-over from other donors' samples.

The chain links TRBV6-5 to TRBJ2-7, with a weak D call TRBD2 (5 bases). Germline loops: CDR1 MNHEY, CDR2 SVGAGI. The V end was cut by 5 bases, the J end by 0 bases, with 8 bases between. This CDR3 is 13 amino acids long. CDR3 in amino acids: CASSPGSSYEQYF. As DNA, the CDR3 is TGTGCCAGCAGTCCGGGGTCCTCCTACGAGCAGTACTTC.

The J gene is TRBJ2-7, the V gene TRBV29-1, with D maybe TRBD2 (7 bases). There are 18 residues in the CDR3. V was shortened by 1 base and J by 1 base, with 23 bases between the two germline ends. The germline V gene encodes CDR1 SQVTM and CDR2 ANQGSEA. The CDR3 coding sequence is TGCAGCGTTGAAGCATCCTCTCCAGGGAGGGGGAGATCCTACGAGCAGTACTTC. Translation gives CSVEASSPGRGRSYEQYF.

The chain employs TRBV30 and TRBJ1-5, with 9 nucleotides matching TRBD1. J was trimmed by 6 bases and V by 2 bases; bases with no gene match: 8. Per the germline V gene, CDR1 is GTSNPN and CDR2 is SVGIG (reference sequence). The CDR3 is made up of 15 amino acids. The CDR3 spells CAWSYRGLGFQPQHF. The DNA of the CDR3 is TGTGCCTGGAGTTACAGGGGGCTGGGGTTTCAGCCCCAGCATTTT.

The chain joins TRBV4-1 to TRBJ2-6; tentatively, D is TRBD1 (6 bases). The V gene lost 4 bases and the J gene lost 4 bases, with 14 bases spanning the gap. This CDR3 is built from 16 residues. CDR1 and CDR2 (germline): MGHRA, YSYEKL. The CDR3 DNA reads as TGCGCCAGCAGCCCACTGGGGGCGGGCGGGGCCAACGTCCTGACTTTC. Its protein product is CASSPLGAGGANVLTF.

This clone was picked up a small number of times. The chain employs TRBV5-4 and TRBJ1-2; maybe TRBD1 (6 bases). Trimming cost V 4 bases and J 4 bases, with 8 bases left between them. The CDR3 is made up of 12 amino acids. Germline assignment: CDR1 SGHNT and CDR2 YYREEE (reference sequence). Here the CDR3 DNA reads TGTGCCAGCAGCGAGGGGGTCTATGGCTACACCTTC. Residues: CASSEGVYGYTF.

This clone was counted only a few times. This sequence joins TRBV4-3 and TRBJ2-7, with D tentatively TRBD1 (6 bases). The CDR3 extends over 15 amino acids. V was clipped by 4 bases and J by 1 base, with 14 bases between them. Germline CDR1 is LGHNA and CDR2 is YSLEER. CDR3 residues: CASSRELTGSYEQYF. CDR3 bases: TGCGCCAGCAGCCGAGAGCTGACAGGATCCTACGAGCAGTACTTC.

This chain links TRBV7-9 with TRBJ1-1; no reliable D call. Germline V gene data show CDR1 as SEHNR and CDR2 as FQNEAQ (reference sequence). V gave up 4 bases and J gave up 3 bases, with 6 bases separating them. This CDR3 is 12 amino acids long. CDR3: CASSSWHTEAFF. The CDR3 DNA sequence: TGTGCCAGCAGCTCCTGGCACACTGAAGCTTTCTTT.

This clone was detected a few times. The V call is TRBV19, the J call TRBJ1-4, with 9 bases matching TRBD1. Germline V gene lookup returns CDR1 LNHDA and CDR2 SQIVND (reference sequence). This CDR3 is 16 amino acids long. J lost 2 bases, V lost 1 base, and 2 bases had no gene match. Here the CDR3 DNA reads TGTGCCAGTAGTATAGCGGGGACAGGGACTAATGAAAAACTGTTTTTT. Translated: CASSIAGTGTNEKLFF.

This clone was detected only a few times. The chain couples TRBV7-9 to TRBJ2-7; TRBD1 aligns across 7 bases. CDR1 and CDR2 from the germline V gene are SEHNR and FQNEAQ (reference sequence). The CDR3 is 13 amino acids. V trimming: 5 bases; J trimming: 3 bases; junction bases outside the gene matches: 4. The CDR3 sequence: CASSLGQLYEQYF. CDR3 sequence (DNA): TGTGCCAGCAGCCTGGGACAGCTCTACGAGCAGTACTTC.

The chain uses TRBV13 and TRBJ1-1; weak D call: TRBD1 (6 bases). The CDR3 has 14 residues. The V and J ends lost 5 bases and 5 bases respectively, with 15 bases between them. Germline V CDR1 and CDR2: PRHDT, FYEKMQ (reference sequence). For the CDR3, the DNA is TGTGCCAGCAGCCGGGGGCAGGGTGTAACTGAAGCTTTCTTT. Encoded protein: CASSRGQGVTEAFF.

This chain links TRBV14 with TRBJ2-7; D is ambiguous. The CDR3 has 11 residues. V lost 0 bases and J 4 bases, leaving 1 base between the germline ends. CDR1 and CDR2 (germline): SGHDN, FVKESK. The CDR3 DNA sequence: TGTGCCAGCAGCCAAGAGTACGAGCAGTACTTC. It translates to CASSQEYEQYF.

V is TRBV7-9 and J is TRBJ1-2; unclear D gene. There are 11 residues in the CDR3. The germline V gene has CDR1 SEHNR and CDR2 FQNEAQ (reference sequence). Trimming left V 1 base short and J 8 bases short, with 5 bases between. The CDR3: CASSLEGGYTF. DNA for the CDR3: TGTGCCAGCAGCTTAGAAGGGGGCTACACCTTC. The entire variable domain, with the rest obtained from reference TRBV7-9 and TRBJ1-2, is as follows: DTGVSQNPRHKITKRGQNVTFRCDPISEHNRLYWYRQTLGQGPEFLTYFQNEAQLEKSRLLSDRFSAERPKGSFSTLEIQRTEQGDSAMYLCASSLEGGYTFGSGTRLTVV.

This chain links TRBV5-1 with TRBJ1-2, with D perhaps matching TRBD1 (5 bases). CDR1 and CDR2 from the germline V gene are SGHRS and YFSETQ. Trimming stripped 0 bases from V and 6 bases from J, with 15 bases between. The CDR3 has 15 amino acids. The CDR3 nucleotides are TGCGCCAGCAGCTTGGGGGACCGGGGTAGGGATGGCTACACCTTC. This codes for CASSLGDRGRDGYTF.

The rearrangement links TRBV5-1 to TRBJ2-7; 14 bases map to TRBD2. The V and J ends lost 2 bases and 0 bases, in that order; junction bases with no gene match: 7. Germline loops: CDR1 SGHRS, CDR2 YFSETQ. The CDR3 consists of 18 residues. The CDR3 DNA follows: TGCGCCAGCAGCTTTGGACTAGCGGGAGGCACAAGCTCCTACGAGCAGTACTTC. Its translation is CASSFGLAGGTSSYEQYF. Full variable domain (outside the CDR3, taken from reference TRBV5-1 and TRBJ2-7): KAGVTQTPRYLIKTRGQQVTLSCSPISGHRSVSWYQQTPGQGLQFLFEYFSETQRNKGNFPGRFSGRQFSNSRSEMNVSTLELGDSALYLCASSFGLAGGTSSYEQYFGPGTRLTVT.

The J gene is TRBJ2-7, the V gene TRBV27; unclear D gene. Trimming took off 6 bases at V and 7 bases at J, with 10 bases between the two ends. The CDR3 covers 11 residues. Germline-derived CDR1 and CDR2 are MNHEY and SMNVEV (reference sequence). CDR3 residues: CASRFLGEQYF. CDR3 DNA sequence: TGTGCCAGCAGATTCCTGGGGGAGCAGTACTTC.

The chain is built from TRBV5-1 and TRBJ1-3; D perhaps matches TRBD1 (5 bases). The CDR3 is 14 amino acids. Germline CDR1 reads SGHRS; CDR2 reads YFSETQ. V lost 7 bases and J 4 bases, leaving 15 bases between the germline ends. The CDR3 loop is CASAPGGTGNTIYF. DNA for the CDR3: TGCGCCAGCGCCCCGGGGGGGACCGGAAACACCATATATTTT.

The V and J genes are TRBV5-1 and TRBJ2-3, with D tentatively TRBD2 (5 bases). Deletions cut 3 bases from V and 3 bases from J, with 14 bases between. Germline assignment: CDR1 SGHRS and CDR2 YFSETQ. This CDR3 region has 15 residues. The CDR3 DNA reads as TGCGCCAGCAGCTACTCTAGCCTGGGGACAGATACGCAGTATTTT. This encodes CASSYSSLGTDTQYF.

This clone was observed once. This chain links TRBV5-1 with TRBJ1-5, with D possibly matching TRBD1 (6 bases). The CDR3 contains 19 residues. V was clipped by 0 bases and J by 0 bases, with 19 bases between them. Germline CDR1 and CDR2: SGHRS and YFSETQ. CDR3 bases: TGCGCCAGCAGCTTGGCCGGGACACCGATTGGATATAGCAATCAGCCCCAGCATTTT. This encodes CASSLAGTPIGYSNQPQHF.

This clone was recorded a few times. The V call is TRBV19, the J call TRBJ1-1; 8 positions match TRBD1. The V gene end was trimmed by 7 bases and the J gene end by 3 bases; junction bases not matched to a gene: 7. Germline V gene sequence: CDR1 LNHDA, CDR2 SQIVND (reference sequence). The CDR3 consists of 14 residues. The DNA of the CDR3 is TGTGCCAGTACCTATAGACAGGGGTACACTGAAGCTTTCTTT. This encodes CASTYRQGYTEAFF.

V usage is TRBV19 and J usage is TRBJ1-5; D gene unclear. The CDR3 is 13 amino acids. V lost 8 bases and J lost 7, with 15 bases in between. CDR1 and CDR2 (germline): LNHDA, SQIVND (reference sequence). As DNA, the CDR3 is TGTGCCAGTGGGCCCGGGGTTCGACAGCCCCAGCATTTT. This sequence encodes CASGPGVRQPQHF.

This clone was counted between two and nine times. The CDR3: CASSLALGQGYEQYF. DNA for the CDR3: TGTGCCAGCAGCTTAGCGCTCGGACAGGGTTACGAGCAGTACTTC. The V call is TRBV7-2, the J call TRBJ2-7; 8 nucleotides agree with TRBD1. Germline CDR1 and CDR2: SGHTA and FQGNSA. The CDR3 has 15 amino acids. Trimming took 0 bases from V and 4 from J; bases not matched to a gene: 5. The whole variable domain, remainder taken from reference TRBV7-2 and TRBJ2-7, is GAGVSQSPSNKVTEKGKDVELRCDPISGHTALYWYRQSLGQGLEFLIYFQGNSAPDKSGLPSDRFSAERTGGSVSTLTIQRTQQEDSAVYLCASSLALGQGYEQYFGPGTRLTVT.

This clone turned up a few times. The chain combines TRBV6-1 with TRBJ1-2, with 9 bases lining up with TRBD1. The CDR3 is 15 amino acids. V lost 1 base and J lost 8; bases outside the gene matches: 8. Germline-derived CDR1 and CDR2 are MNHNS and SASEGT. The CDR3 nucleotides read TGTGCCAGCAGTGAAGGGACAGGGGAAGGAGGGGGCTACACCTTC. This codes for CASSEGTGEGGGYTF.